This T cell receptor beta chain was obtained from a study of siplizumab effects on memory and regulatory T cells. Study-level results: Memory T cells appeared less diverse than naive cells, which seemed to contribute substantially to alloresponse. Mapping to unstimulated subsets was achieved for only a minor fraction of alloreactive clones.

Germline CDR1 and CDR2: ENHRY and SYGVKD. The V gene end was trimmed by 5 bases and the J gene end by 6 bases; junction bases not matched to a gene: 15. CDR3 length: 17 amino acids. The assay was immunoSEQ multiplex PCR, and TCRdb's table has in-frame clones only and misses some. This table has around 83,000 clones, 80% to 90% appearing once. Comments on this clone: The antigen is undetermined.

Sample: CD4+ T cells sorted from blood. The receptor was derived from a human donor in good health. The chain couples TRBV10-3 to TRBJ2-1; 8 nucleotides line up with TRBD2. CDR3 in amino acids: CAISPGDSGAGFNEQFF. The CDR3 DNA reads TGTGCCATCAGTCCTGGCGATAGCGGGGCCGGTTTCAATGAGCAGTTCTTC.